This T cell receptor beta chain was identified during a study of naive and memory T cell subsets. Regarding the study as a whole: TCR counts from RNA may reflect activation-linked expression changes. Clonotypes are single alpha or beta chains, not paired receptors. In CD4 and CD8 cells, diversity dropped from naive through EMRA.

The CDR3 is made up of 16 amino acids. Trimming took off 6 bases at V and 7 bases at J, with 28 bases between the two ends. In germline, CDR1 is SQVTM, CDR2 ANQGSEA. An equimolar mix of two oligonucleotides served as the beta constant-region primer for TRBC1 and TRBC2. The ligated cDNA underwent four PCR rounds using SP2 and nested alpha and beta constant-region primers. A single record per CDR3 protein comes from TCRdb applying MiXCR to the UMI-ligation and nested PCR reads. The sample lists 30,000 to 40,000 distinct CDR3 sequences, approximately 17% occurring once. Cells stained for CD3, CD4, CD8, CD45RA, CD27 and viability were sorted into four CD45RA/CD27 subsets. In the case of this clonotype: Antigen: not known.

Sequenced sample: effector memory CD4+ T cells from blood. Subset noted: effector memory, CD45RA- CD27-. The source of this sequence is a human donor in good health. The chain couples TRBV29-1 to TRBJ2-7; perhaps TRBD2 as D (6 bases). The chain's CDR3 is CSVAPLGAGLPVEQYF. Here the CDR3 DNA reads TGCAGCGTAGCGCCGCTCGGTGCGGGATTACCGGTTGAGCAGTACTTC.